Each of the 6 T cell receptor beta chains below was sequenced from the same sample in a study of STAT5B mutations in CD4+ large granular lymphocyte leukemia. Only in-frame clones appear in the TCRdb table, and some are missing; sequencing was by immunoSEQ multiplex PCR. Counted here are more than 30,000 clones, more than 75% occurring once; the ten biggest clones make up about 2%. The specimen sequenced was CD4+ T cells from blood buffy coats. The receptors come from a human donor in good health.

This chain links TRBV6-1 with TRBJ1-2; D perhaps matches TRBD1 (5 bases). CDR1 is MNHNS, CDR2 SASEGT, per germline. Trimming left V 9 bases short and J 4 bases short, with 15 bases between. The length of the CDR3 is 13 residues. In DNA form, the CDR3 reads TGTGCCAGTGGGTTTGGCGGGGGCTATGGCTACACCTTC. It codes for CASGFGGGYGYTF.

The rearrangement joins TRBV7-2 to TRBJ2-6; weak D call: TRBD2 (6 bases). This CDR3 comprises 15 residues. V was cut by 3 bases and J by 2 bases, with 8 bases left in between. Germline V gene data show CDR1 as SGHTA and CDR2 as FQGNSA. CDR3: CASSFGGTGANVLTF. The CDR3 DNA reads TGTGCCAGCAGCTTTGGGGGGACTGGGGCCAACGTCCTGACTTTC.

The chain combines TRBV27 with TRBJ2-6; D ambiguous. CDR1 is MNHEY and CDR2 is SMNVEV in the germline V gene (reference sequence). The CDR3 totals 17 residues. The V gene lost 2 bases and the J gene lost 0 bases, with 11 bases spanning the gap. As DNA, the CDR3 is TGTGCCAGCAGTTTAAAGGCAGCCACCTCTGGGGCCAACGTCCTGACTTTC. This gives the protein CASSLKAATSGANVLTF.

This chain joins TRBV4-2 and TRBJ2-2; TRBD2 aligns across 12 bases. Trimming removed 6 bases from V and 3 bases from J; junction bases left unmatched: 11. Germline CDR1 reads LGHNA; CDR2 reads YNFKEQ. The CDR3 spans 18 residues. CDR3 sequence reads: CASSRQLAGGEDTGELFF. Here the CDR3 DNA reads TGTGCCAGCAGTCGTCAACTAGCGGGAGGAGAGGACACCGGGGAGCTGTTTTTT.

The rearrangement uses TRBV30 and TRBJ1-1; tentatively, D is TRBD1 (6 bases). The V end was cut by 4 bases, the J end by 6 bases, with 12 bases between. Germline V gene lookup returns CDR1 GTSNPN and CDR2 SVGIG (reference sequence). The CDR3 is 12 amino acids. CDR3 in DNA: TGTGCCTGGACACAGGGCCCCCCTGAAGCTTTCTTT. Protein sequence: CAWTQGPPEAFF.

This clone was seen a single time. The chain recombines TRBV30 with TRBJ2-5; weak D call: TRBD1 (5 bases). Trimming took 2 bases from V and 0 from J, leaving 7 bases between them. This CDR3 contains 13 residues. CDR1 is GTSNPN, CDR2 SVGIG, per germline (reference sequence). The CDR3 nucleotides read TGTGCCTGGAGTCCGGACAACCAAGAGACCCAGTACTTC. Amino acids: CAWSPDNQETQYF.